What follows are 18 T cell receptor beta chains derived from one specimen sequenced in a study of CD8+ T cells in alopecia areata. Reverse transcription of extracted RNA yielded cDNA, which provided the sequencing template. Assay used: immunoSEQ multiplex PCR; TCRdb lists only in-frame clones, some missing. Among about 76,000 clones listed, around 66% were seen once. Treatment noted: oral pan-JAK inhibitor, 5-10 mg twice daily. The sequencing here drew on CD8+ T cells sorted from blood, taken at week 24, from a patient treated with tofacitinib. These receptors all come from a human donor with alopecia areata.

The chain employs TRBV4-1 and TRBJ2-1; 8 bases map to TRBD2. CDR3 length equals 15 residues. Germline loops: CDR1 MGHRA, CDR2 YSYEKL. V was pared by 4 bases and J by 7 bases, with 9 bases of the junction left unmatched. The CDR3 loop reads CASSPAPGRANEQFF. The CDR3 DNA sequence: TGCGCCAGCAGCCCTGCTCCCGGGAGGGCGAATGAGCAGTTCTTC.

This chain uses TRBV2 with TRBJ2-3, with D possibly matching TRBD2 (6 bases). CDR1 and CDR2 (germline): SNHLY, FYNNEI. This CDR3 comprises 14 residues. V was shortened by 6 bases and J by 4 bases, with 14 bases between the two germline ends. The CDR3 DNA sequence: TGTGCCAGCAGACGCCGCGGGGCCCCAGATACGCAGTATTTT. Its translation is CASRRRGAPDTQYF.

This chain connects TRBV28 to TRBJ2-1; D could derive from TRBD1 or TRBD2 (5 bases each). Germline V gene sequence: CDR1 MDHEN, CDR2 SYDVKM. The V gene lost 5 bases and the J gene lost 2 bases, with 13 bases spanning the gap. The CDR3 is made up of 15 amino acids. CDR3 region: CASSILGGAYNEQFF. The CDR3, as DNA: TGTGCCAGCAGTATCCTTGGGGGAGCCTACAATGAGCAGTTCTTC. Using reference TRBV28 and TRBJ2-1 for the parts outside the CDR3, the full variable domain is DVKVTQSSRYLVKRTGEKVFLECVQDMDHENMFWYRQDPGLGLRLIYFSYDVKMKEKGDIPEGYSVSREKKERFSLILESASTNQTSMYLCASSILGGAYNEQFFGPGTRLTVL.

This clone appeared a few times. This sequence joins TRBV28 and TRBJ2-1; 9 positions agree with TRBD2. CDR1 is MDHEN, CDR2 SYDVKM, per germline. V shed 9 bases, J shed 0 bases, and the junction held 12 bases outside the gene matches. CDR3 length: 17 amino acids. The CDR3 region has the DNA TGTGCCAGGTCCGCCGGGACTAGCTCTCGCTCCTACAATGAGCAGTTCTTC. Protein: CARSAGTSSRSYNEQFF.

The V call is TRBV5-4, the J call TRBJ1-5; 11 nucleotides match TRBD1. This CDR3 spans 19 amino acids. The V and J ends lost 4 bases and 3 bases, in that order; junction bases with no gene match: 15. Germline CDR1 SGHNT, CDR2 YYREEE (reference sequence). DNA for the CDR3: TGTGCCAGCAGCCGTAACACGCGACCGGGACAGGGGGACAATCAGCCCCAGCATTTT. Translating gives CASSRNTRPGQGDNQPQHF.

V gene TRBV6-5 combines with J gene TRBJ2-2; D unresolved. The CDR3 runs 13 residues. Trimming took 8 bases from V and 7 from J, leaving 14 bases between them. The germline gives CDR1 MNHEY, CDR2 SVGAGI. CDR3 nucleotide sequence: TGTGCCAGCTCCCTAATACCACACGGGGAGCTGTTTTTT. Its protein product is CASSLIPHGELFF.

The chain couples TRBV5-1 to TRBJ2-7, with 7 positions matching TRBD1. This CDR3 is built from 15 residues. V was clipped by 0 bases and J by 2 bases; unmatched bases: 5. Looked up from germline, CDR1 is SGHRS and CDR2 is YFSETQ. CDR3 loop: CASSLAGQDAYEQYF. DNA for the CDR3: TGCGCCAGCAGCTTGGCCGGACAGGATGCCTACGAGCAGTACTTC.

V gene TRBV4-2 combines with J gene TRBJ2-7; 10 bases agree with TRBD1. Looked up from germline, CDR1 is LGHNA and CDR2 is YNFKEQ. The trim removed 3 bases at V and 2 bases at J, leaving 7 bases unmatched. The CDR3 covers 16 residues. DNA of the CDR3: TGTGCCAGCAGCCATCACGGGACAGGGGCCACCTACGAGCAGTACTTC. As protein: CASSHHGTGATYEQYF.

In this sample, this clone turned up a few times. The rearrangement uses TRBV4-1 and TRBJ2-3; 10 nucleotides match TRBD2. The CDR3 spans 19 residues. Germline CDR1 is MGHRA and CDR2 is YSYEKL. J was trimmed by 2 bases and V by 1 base; bases with no gene match: 12. CDR3 nucleotides: TGCGCCAGCAGCCAAGGGCTGACCCGGACTAGCGGAAACACAGATACGCAGTATTTT. It is translated as CASSQGLTRTSGNTDTQYF.

V and J are TRBV28 and TRBJ2-7; D is ambiguous. CDR1 is MDHEN, CDR2 SYDVKM, per germline. Trimming cost V 4 bases and J 0 bases, with 7 bases left between them. The CDR3 has 13 residues. CDR3 loop: CASSSAVSYEQYF. In DNA form, the CDR3 reads TGTGCCAGCAGTTCGGCCGTCTCCTACGAGCAGTACTTC.

The chain has TRBV5-6 and TRBJ1-6; D is ambiguous. V was shortened by 5 bases and J by 0 bases, with 12 bases between the two germline ends. This CDR3 is 16 amino acids long. The germline V gene encodes CDR1 SGHDT and CDR2 YYEEEE. CDR3 nucleotides: TGTGCCAGCAGTCTGGGTCCGAGCTCCTATAATTCACCCCTCCACTTT. Translated, it gives CASSLGPSSYNSPLHF.

The rearrangement joins TRBV7-3 to TRBJ2-5; possible D gene TRBD1, 6 bases. Between the trimmed V and J ends, which lost 2 bases and 2 bases, there was a span of 9 bases. There are 14 residues in the CDR3. Per the germline V gene, CDR1 is SGHTA and CDR2 is FQGTGA. The CDR3 sequence is CASSLQGPQETQYF. CDR3 sequence (DNA): TGTGCCAGCAGCTTACAGGGGCCGCAAGAGACCCAGTACTTC.

This clone was observed a few times. V usage is TRBV9 and J usage is TRBJ2-1, with D perhaps TRBD2 (5 bases). Germline V gives CDR1 SGDLS, CDR2 YYNGEE. The CDR3 spans 14 residues. Trimming pared 4 bases from V and 8 bases from J, leaving 16 bases between. This CDR3 is CASSPGGSADEQFF. The DNA for the CDR3 is TGTGCCAGCAGCCCAGGCGGTAGCGCGGATGAGCAGTTCTTC. Using reference TRBV9 and TRBJ2-1 for the parts outside the CDR3, the full variable domain is DSGVTQTPKHLITATGQRVTLRCSPRSGDLSVYWYQQSLDQGLQFLIQYYNGEERAKGNILERFSAQQFPDLHSELNLSSLELGDSALYFCASSPGGSADEQFFGPGTRLTVL.

The CDR3 nucleotides are TGTGCCAGCAGCCTTTCGCCAGGGGGCTTGGGAAACATTCAGTACTTC. Protein sequence: CASSLSPGGLGNIQYF. This sequence joins TRBV7-9 and TRBJ2-4; 8 bases agree with TRBD1. The germline V gene encodes CDR1 SEHNR and CDR2 FQNEAQ (reference sequence). The ends lost 5 bases at V and 6 bases at J; junction bases unmatched: 12. The CDR3 sequence is 16 residues long.

V usage is TRBV30 and J usage is TRBJ2-7, with 10 bases identical to TRBD1. V was clipped by 4 bases and J by 5 bases; unmatched bases: 8. This CDR3 has 14 amino acids. Germline V lookup: CDR1 GTSNPN, CDR2 SVGIG (reference sequence). CDR3 loop: CAWTLSGTGDEQYF. The CDR3 DNA is TGTGCCTGGACACTCTCCGGGACAGGGGACGAGCAGTACTTC.

The V call is TRBV4-3, the J call TRBJ1-2, with D uncertain. CDR1 and CDR2 from the germline V gene are LGHNA and YSLEER. The CDR3 covers 15 residues. V shed 1 base and J shed 5 bases, with 14 bases lying between them. In nucleotides, the CDR3 is TGCGCCAGCAGCCAAGGCACCGGCATCTTGTATGGCTACACCTTC. Its protein is CASSQGTGILYGYTF.

This rearrangement joins TRBV29-1 to TRBJ2-7; TRBD1 aligns across 7 bases. This CDR3 is built from 13 residues. The V segment lost 7 bases and the J segment 4 bases; nucleotides outside the gene matches: 10. Germline assignment: CDR1 SQVTM and CDR2 ANQGSEA. CDR3 DNA sequence: TGCAGCGCAACAGGGGAGAATATTTACGAGCAGTACTTC. Translating it yields CSATGENIYEQYF.

The chain uses TRBV27 and TRBJ2-7; 8 nucleotides align to TRBD2. This CDR3 region has 14 residues. Germline CDR1 reads MNHEY; CDR2 reads SMNVEV (reference sequence). V lost 2 bases, J lost 2 bases, and 2 bases stayed unmatched. CDR3 region: CASSLRGGPYEQYF. The DNA of the CDR3 is TGTGCCAGCAGTTTACGGGGGGGGCCCTACGAGCAGTACTTC.